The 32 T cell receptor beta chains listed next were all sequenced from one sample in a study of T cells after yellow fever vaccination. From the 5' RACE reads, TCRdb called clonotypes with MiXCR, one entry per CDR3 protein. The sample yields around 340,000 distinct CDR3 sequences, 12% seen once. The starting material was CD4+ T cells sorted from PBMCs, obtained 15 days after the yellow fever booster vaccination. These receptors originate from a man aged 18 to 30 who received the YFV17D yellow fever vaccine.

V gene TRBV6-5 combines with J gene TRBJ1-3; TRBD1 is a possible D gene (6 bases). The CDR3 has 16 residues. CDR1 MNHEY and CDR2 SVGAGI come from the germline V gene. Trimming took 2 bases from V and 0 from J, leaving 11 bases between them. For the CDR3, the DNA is TGTGCCAGCAGTTACGAGGGGGGGAACTCTGGAAACACCATATATTTT. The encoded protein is CASSYEGGNSGNTIYF.

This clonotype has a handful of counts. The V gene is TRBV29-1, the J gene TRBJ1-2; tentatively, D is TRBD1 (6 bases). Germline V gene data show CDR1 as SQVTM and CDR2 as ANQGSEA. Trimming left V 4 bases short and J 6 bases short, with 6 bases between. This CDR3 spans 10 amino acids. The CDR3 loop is CSVGQDGYTF. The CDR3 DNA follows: TGCAGCGTTGGACAGGATGGCTACACCTTC.

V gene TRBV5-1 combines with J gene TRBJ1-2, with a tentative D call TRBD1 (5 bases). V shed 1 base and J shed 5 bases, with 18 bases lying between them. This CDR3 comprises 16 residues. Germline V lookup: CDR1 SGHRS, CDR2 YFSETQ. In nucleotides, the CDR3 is TGCGCCAGCAGCTTGACAGGCTCCCCCTCATATTATGGCTACACCTTC. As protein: CASSLTGSPSYYGYTF.

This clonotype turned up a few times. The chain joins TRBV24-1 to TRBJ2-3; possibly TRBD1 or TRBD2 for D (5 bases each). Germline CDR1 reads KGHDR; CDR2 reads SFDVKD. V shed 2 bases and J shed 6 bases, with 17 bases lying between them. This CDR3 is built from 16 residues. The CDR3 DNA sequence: TGTGCCACCAGTGATTGGGACGGACGGGAACCGGATACGCAGTATTTT. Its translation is CATSDWDGREPDTQYF.

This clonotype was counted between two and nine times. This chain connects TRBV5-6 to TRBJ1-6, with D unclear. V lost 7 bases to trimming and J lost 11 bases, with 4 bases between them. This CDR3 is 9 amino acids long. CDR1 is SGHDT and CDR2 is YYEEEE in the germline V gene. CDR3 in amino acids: CASHPPLHF. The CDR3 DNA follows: TGTGCCAGCCACCCACCCCTCCACTTT. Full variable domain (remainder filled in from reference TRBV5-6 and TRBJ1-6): DAGVTQSPTHLIKTRGQQVTLRCSPKSGHDTVSWYQQALGQGPQFIFQYYEEEERQRGNFPDRFSGHQFPNYSSELNVNALLLGDSALYLCASHPPLHFGNGTRLTVT.

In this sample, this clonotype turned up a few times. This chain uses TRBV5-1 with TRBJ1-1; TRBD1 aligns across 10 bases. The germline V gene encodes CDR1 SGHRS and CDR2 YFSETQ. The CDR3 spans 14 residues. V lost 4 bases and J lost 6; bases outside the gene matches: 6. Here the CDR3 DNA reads TGCGCCAGCAGCGCCCCGGGACAGGGGTCTGAAGCTTTCTTT. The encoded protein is CASSAPGQGSEAFF.

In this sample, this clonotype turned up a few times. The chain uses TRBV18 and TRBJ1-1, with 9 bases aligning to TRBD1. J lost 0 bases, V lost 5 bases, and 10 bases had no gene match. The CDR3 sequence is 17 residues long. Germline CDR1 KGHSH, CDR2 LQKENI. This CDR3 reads CASSRTGTGNMNTEAFF. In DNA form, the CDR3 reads TGTGCCAGCTCAAGAACCGGGACAGGGAACATGAACACTGAAGCTTTCTTT. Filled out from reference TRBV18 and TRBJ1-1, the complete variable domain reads NAGVMQNPRHLVRRRGQEARLRCSPMKGHSHVYWYRQLPEEGLKFMVYLQKENIIDESGMPKERFSAEFPKEGPSILRIQQVVRGDSAAYFCASSRTGTGNMNTEAFFGQGTRLTVV.

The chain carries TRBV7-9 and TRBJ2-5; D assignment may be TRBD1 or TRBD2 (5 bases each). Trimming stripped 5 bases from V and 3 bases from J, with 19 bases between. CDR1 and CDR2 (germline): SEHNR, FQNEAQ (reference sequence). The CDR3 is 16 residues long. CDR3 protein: CASSPPGRRGEETQYF. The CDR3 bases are TGTGCCAGCAGCCCCCCGGGACGGCGAGGGGAAGAGACCCAGTACTTC.

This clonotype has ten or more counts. The CDR3 is CASSLASGGYNEQFF. CDR3 nucleotide sequence: TGCGCCAGCAGCTTGGCGTCCGGGGGCTACAATGAGCAGTTCTTC. The V call is TRBV5-1, the J call TRBJ2-1, with D possibly being TRBD2 (6 bases). This CDR3 contains 15 residues. Trimming took 0 bases from V and 3 from J, leaving 10 bases between them. CDR1 is SGHRS and CDR2 is YFSETQ in the germline V gene.

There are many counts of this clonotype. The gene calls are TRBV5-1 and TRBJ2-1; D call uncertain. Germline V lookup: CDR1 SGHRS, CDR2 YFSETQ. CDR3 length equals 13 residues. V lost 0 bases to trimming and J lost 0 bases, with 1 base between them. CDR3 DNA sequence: TGCGCCAGCAGCTTGGCCTCCTACAATGAGCAGTTCTTC. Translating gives CASSLASYNEQFF.

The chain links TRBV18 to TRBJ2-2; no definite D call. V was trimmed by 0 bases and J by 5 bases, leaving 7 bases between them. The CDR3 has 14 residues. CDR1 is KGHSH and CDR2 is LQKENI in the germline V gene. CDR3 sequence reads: CASSPPVLTGELFF. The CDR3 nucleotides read TGTGCCAGCTCACCACCTGTCCTTACCGGGGAGCTGTTTTTT.

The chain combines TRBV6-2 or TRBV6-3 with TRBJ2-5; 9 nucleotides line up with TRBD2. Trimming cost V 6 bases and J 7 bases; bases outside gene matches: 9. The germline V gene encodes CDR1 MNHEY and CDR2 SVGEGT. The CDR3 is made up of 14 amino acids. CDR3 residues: CASRSAGGRGTQYF. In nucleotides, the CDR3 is TGTGCCAGCAGATCCGCGGGGGGGCGGGGGACCCAGTACTTC.

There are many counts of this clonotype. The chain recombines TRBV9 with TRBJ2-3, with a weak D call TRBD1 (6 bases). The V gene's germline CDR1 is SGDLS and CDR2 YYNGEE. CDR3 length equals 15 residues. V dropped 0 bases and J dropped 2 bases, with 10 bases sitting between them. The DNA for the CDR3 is TGTGCCAGCAGCGTAGGCCAGGGGTCCACAGATACGCAGTATTTT. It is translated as CASSVGQGSTDTQYF. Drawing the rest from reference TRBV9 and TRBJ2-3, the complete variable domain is DSGVTQTPKHLITATGQRVTLRCSPRSGDLSVYWYQQSLDQGLQFLIQYYNGEERAKGNILERFSAQQFPDLHSELNLSSLELGDSALYFCASSVGQGSTDTQYFGPGTRLTVL.

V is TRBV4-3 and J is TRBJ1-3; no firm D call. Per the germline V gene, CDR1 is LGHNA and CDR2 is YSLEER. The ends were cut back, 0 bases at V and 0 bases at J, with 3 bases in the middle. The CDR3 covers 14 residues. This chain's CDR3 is CASSQEGSGNTIYF. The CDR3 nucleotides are TGCGCCAGCAGCCAAGAAGGCTCTGGAAACACCATATATTTT.

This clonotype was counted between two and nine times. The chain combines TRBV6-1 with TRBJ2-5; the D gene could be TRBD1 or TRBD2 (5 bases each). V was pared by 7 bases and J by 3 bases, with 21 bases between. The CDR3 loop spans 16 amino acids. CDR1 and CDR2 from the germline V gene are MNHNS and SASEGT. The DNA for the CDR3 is TGTGCCAGCAACCCACATAGGGACCGCCAGAAAGAGACCCAGTACTTC. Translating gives CASNPHRDRQKETQYF.

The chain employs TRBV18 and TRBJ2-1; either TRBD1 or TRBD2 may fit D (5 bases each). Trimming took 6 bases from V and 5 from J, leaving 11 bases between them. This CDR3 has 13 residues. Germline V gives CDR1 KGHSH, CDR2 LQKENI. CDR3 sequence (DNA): TGTGCCAGCTCCGGGACCCAGAACAATGAGCAGTTCTTC. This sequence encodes CASSGTQNNEQFF.

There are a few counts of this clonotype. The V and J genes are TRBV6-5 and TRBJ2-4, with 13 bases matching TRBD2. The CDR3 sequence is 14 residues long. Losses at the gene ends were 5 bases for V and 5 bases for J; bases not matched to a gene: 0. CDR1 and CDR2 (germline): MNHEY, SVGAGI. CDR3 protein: CASSGLAGENIQYF. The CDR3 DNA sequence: TGTGCCAGCAGTGGACTAGCGGGGGAAAACATTCAGTACTTC.

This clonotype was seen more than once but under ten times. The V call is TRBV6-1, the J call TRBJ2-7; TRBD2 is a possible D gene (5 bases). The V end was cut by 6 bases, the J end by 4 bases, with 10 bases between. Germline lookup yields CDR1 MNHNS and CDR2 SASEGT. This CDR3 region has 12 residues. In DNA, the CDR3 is TGTGCCAGCAGGACGCGGAGGTACGAGCAGTACTTC. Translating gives CASRTRRYEQYF.

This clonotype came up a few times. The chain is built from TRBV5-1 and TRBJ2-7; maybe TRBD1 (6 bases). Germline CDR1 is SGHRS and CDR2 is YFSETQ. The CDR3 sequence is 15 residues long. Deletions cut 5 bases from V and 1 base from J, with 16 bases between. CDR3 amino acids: CASSISGDSSYEQYF. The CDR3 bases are TGCGCCAGCAGTATTTCAGGGGATTCTTCCTACGAGCAGTACTTC.

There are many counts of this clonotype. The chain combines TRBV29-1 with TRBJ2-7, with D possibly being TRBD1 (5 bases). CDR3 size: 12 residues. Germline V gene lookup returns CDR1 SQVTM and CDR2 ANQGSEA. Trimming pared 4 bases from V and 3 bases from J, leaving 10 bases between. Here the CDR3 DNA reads TGCAGCGTTGTGGGGCCTAACTACGAGCAGTACTTC. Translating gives CSVVGPNYEQYF.

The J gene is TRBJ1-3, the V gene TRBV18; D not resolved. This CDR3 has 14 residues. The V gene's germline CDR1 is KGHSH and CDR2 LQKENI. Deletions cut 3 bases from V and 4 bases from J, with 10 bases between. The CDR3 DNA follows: TGTGCCAGCTCACCGGACCACAGCGGAAACACCATATATTTT. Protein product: CASSPDHSGNTIYF.

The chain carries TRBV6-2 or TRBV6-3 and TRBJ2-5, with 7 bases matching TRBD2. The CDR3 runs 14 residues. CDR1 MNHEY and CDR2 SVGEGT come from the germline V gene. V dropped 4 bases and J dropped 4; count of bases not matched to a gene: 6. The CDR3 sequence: CASSFSTSRETQYF. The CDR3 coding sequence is TGTGCCAGCAGTTTCTCGACTAGCAGAGAGACCCAGTACTTC.

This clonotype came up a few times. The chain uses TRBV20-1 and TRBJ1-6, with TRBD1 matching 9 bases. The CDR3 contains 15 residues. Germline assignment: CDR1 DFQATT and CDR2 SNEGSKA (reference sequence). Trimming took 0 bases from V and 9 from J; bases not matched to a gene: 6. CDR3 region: CSARDAGTGFSPLHF. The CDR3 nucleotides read TGCAGTGCTAGAGACGCCGGGACAGGGTTTTCACCCCTCCACTTT.

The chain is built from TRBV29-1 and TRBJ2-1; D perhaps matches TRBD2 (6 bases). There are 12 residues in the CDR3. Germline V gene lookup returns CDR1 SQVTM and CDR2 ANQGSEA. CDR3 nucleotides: TGCAGTTGGGCCTCTGGGGGGAATGAGCAGTTCTTC. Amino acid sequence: CSWASGGNEQFF.

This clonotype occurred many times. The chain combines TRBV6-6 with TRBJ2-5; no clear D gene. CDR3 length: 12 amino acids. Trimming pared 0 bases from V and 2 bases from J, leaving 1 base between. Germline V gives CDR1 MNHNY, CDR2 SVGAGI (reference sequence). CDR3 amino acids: CASSYSQETQYF. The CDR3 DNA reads TGTGCCAGCAGTTACTCACAAGAGACCCAGTACTTC.

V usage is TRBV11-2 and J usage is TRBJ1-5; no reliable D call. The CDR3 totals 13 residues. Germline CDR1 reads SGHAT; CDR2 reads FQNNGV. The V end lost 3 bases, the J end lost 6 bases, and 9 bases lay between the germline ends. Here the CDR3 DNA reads TGTGCCAGCAGCTTCACCCCGGGTCAGCCCCAGCATTTT. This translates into CASSFTPGQPQHF. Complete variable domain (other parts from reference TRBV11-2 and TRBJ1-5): EAGVAQSPRYKIIEKRQSVAFWCNPISGHATLYWYQQILGQGPKLLIQFQNNGVVDDSQLPKDRFSAERLKGVDSTLKIQPAKLEDSAVYLCASSFTPGQPQHFGDGTRLSIL.

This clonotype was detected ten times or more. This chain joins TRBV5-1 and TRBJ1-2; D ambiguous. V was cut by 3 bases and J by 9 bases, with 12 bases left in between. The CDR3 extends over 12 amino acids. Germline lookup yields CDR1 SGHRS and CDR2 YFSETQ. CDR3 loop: CASSSTLISYTF. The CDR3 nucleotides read TGCGCCAGCAGCTCGACACTCATAAGCTACACCTTC.

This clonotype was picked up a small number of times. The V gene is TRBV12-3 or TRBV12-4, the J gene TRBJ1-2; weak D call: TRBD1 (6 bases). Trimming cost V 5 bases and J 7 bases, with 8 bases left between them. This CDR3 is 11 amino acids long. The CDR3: CASSRGGGYTF. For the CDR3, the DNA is TGTGCCAGCAGTCGAGGGGGTGGCTACACCTTC.

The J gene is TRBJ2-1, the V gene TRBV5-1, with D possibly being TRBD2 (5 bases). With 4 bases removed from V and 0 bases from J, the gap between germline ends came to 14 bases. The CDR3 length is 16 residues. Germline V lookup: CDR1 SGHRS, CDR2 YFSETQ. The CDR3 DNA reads TGCGCCAGCAGCCCTGGCGCGGGCCTCTCCTACAATGAGCAGTTCTTC. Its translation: CASSPGAGLSYNEQFF.

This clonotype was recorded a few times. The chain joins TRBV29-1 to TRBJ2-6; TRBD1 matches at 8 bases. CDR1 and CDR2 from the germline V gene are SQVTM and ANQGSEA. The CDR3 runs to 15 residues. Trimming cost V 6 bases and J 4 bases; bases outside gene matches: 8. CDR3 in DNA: TGCAGCGTGAGGGAGACAGGGGACGGGGCCAACGTCCTGACTTTC. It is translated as CSVRETGDGANVLTF. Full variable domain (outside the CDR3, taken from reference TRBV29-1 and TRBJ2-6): SAVISQKPSRDICQRGTSLTIQCQVDSQVTMMFWYRQQPGQSLTLIATANQGSEATYESGFVIDKFPISRPNLTFSTLTVSNMSPEDSSIYLCSVRETGDGANVLTFGAGSRLTVL.

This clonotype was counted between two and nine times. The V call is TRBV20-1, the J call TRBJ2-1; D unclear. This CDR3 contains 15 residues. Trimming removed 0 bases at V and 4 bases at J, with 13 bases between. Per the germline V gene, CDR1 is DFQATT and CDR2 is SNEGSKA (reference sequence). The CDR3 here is CSARDPNNPYNEQFF. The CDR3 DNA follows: TGCAGTGCTAGAGACCCCAATAACCCGTACAATGAGCAGTTCTTC.

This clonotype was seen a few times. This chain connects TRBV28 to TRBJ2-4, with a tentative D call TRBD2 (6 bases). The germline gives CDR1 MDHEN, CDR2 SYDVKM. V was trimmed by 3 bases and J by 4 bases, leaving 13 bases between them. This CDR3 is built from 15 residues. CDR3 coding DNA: TGTGCCAGCAGTTTGTCGGCGGGGCCTAAAAACATTCAGTACTTC. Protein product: CASSLSAGPKNIQYF.